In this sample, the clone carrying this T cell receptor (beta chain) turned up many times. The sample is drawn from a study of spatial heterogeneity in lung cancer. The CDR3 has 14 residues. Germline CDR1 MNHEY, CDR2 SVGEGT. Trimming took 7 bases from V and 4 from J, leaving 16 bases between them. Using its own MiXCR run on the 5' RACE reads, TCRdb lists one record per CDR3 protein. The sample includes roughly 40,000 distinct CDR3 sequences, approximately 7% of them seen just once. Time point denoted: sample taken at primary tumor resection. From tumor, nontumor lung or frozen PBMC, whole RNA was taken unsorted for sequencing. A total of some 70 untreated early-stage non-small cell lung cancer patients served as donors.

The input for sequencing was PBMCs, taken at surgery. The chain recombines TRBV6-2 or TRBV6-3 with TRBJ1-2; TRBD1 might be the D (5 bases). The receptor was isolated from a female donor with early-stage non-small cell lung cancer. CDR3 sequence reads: CASTVEGRSYGYTF. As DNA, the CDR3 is TGTGCCAGCACCGTCGAGGGGAGGAGCTATGGCTACACCTTC.